These 2 T cell receptor beta chains originate from one sample sequenced in a study of blood T cell repertoires in COVID-19. Clones were read by immunoSEQ multiplex PCR, and TCRdb kept only the in-frame ones, dropping some. The sample yields about 250,000 clones, 70% to 85% seen once. Sequenced material: peripheral blood. The receptors come from a woman older than 75 with acute or convalescent COVID-19.

In its sample, this clone was seen once. The CDR3 DNA reads as TGTGCCAGCTCACCAGTAGTAGGAGTGGAGACCCAGTACTTC. Residues: CASSPVVGVETQYF. V usage is TRBV18 and J usage is TRBJ2-5; no definite D call. The V end was cut by 2 bases, the J end by 5 bases, with 12 bases between. CDR3 length: 14 amino acids. The germline V gene encodes CDR1 KGHSH and CDR2 LQKENI.

The rearrangement links TRBV18 to TRBJ2-5; TRBD2 is a possible D gene (6 bases). The V gene lost 3 bases and the J gene lost 5 bases, with 19 bases spanning the gap. CDR3 length: 16 residues. Germline V gives CDR1 KGHSH, CDR2 LQKENI. The CDR3 region is CASSPQLSGGVETQYF. The CDR3 nucleotides read TGTGCCAGCTCACCTCAACTGAGTGGAGGGGTTGAGACCCAGTACTTC.